This is a list of T cell receptor beta chains from one sample in a study of CD8+CD57+ T cells in acquired aplastic anemia. From the reads, TCRdb called clonotypes with MiXCR, one entry per CDR3 protein. The sample records about 180,000 distinct CDR3 sequences, 45% to 60% being singletons. Sequencing input: sorted CD4+, CD8+, or CD8+CD57+ T cells (not recorded which) from PBMCs. These receptors all come from a human donor with aplastic anemia. Both conserved end residues are trimmed from each CDR3. The order of the fields is CDR3 protein, V gene.

ASGGSTGDNYGYT TRBV10-3
ATSAAGSYEQY TRBV24-1
ASSRGVQETQY TRBV11-3
ATSSTRGRQF TRBV15
ASSIGASTDTQY TRBV19
ASSFPKPGSSSYNEQF TRBV11-1
ASSQGSGGSSYEQY TRBV4-2
ASSGWQGSNEKLF TRBV6-1
ASSFWTSSKDTQY TRBV5-6
ASRPGLAVYEQY TRBV10-1
ASSQAMGLDEQF TRBV3-1
GTSREVSASGNTIY TRBV15
ATSRDLTGQEAF TRBV15
SARDIPEAF TRBV20-1
ASSAQQGFTDTQY TRBV7-3
SARDWAAPSTDTQY TRBV20-1
ASSQLPGQGAIAEAF TRBV7-6
AAQGAFVDTQY TRBV6-1
ATSPGQLQETQY TRBV24-1
ASSLSPGQRENSPLH TRBV27
ASSIGGPRPQH TRBV19
ASTSGTQY TRBV2
ASSFEWNSPLH TRBV7-2
ASKKQGNFYGYT TRBV9